A single sample is the source of the 26 T cell receptor beta chains below, sequenced in a study of T cells in Graves' hyperthyroidism and ophthalmopathy. What was amplified from RNA transcripts were TCR beta CDR3 regions. The primer set for the first-round RT-PCR of the TCR CDR3 was HTBI. TCRdb re-derived calls from the multiplex PCR reads in MiXCR, one entry per CDR3 protein. The table has approximately 400,000 distinct CDR3 sequences, 15% to 18% seen once. Source material: blood. All receptors come from a woman between 18 and 29 years old with Graves' hyperthyroidism.

The chain joins TRBV7-6 to TRBJ2-2; unclear D gene. The germline V gene has CDR1 SGHVS and CDR2 FNYEAQ. Trimming cost V 5 bases and J 7 bases, with 8 bases left between them. The CDR3 extends over 12 amino acids. Here the CDR3 reads CASSPFGGELFF. In DNA, the CDR3 is TGTGCCAGCAGCCCCTTTGGCGGGGAGCTGTTTTTT. The variable domain in full, completed from reference TRBV7-6 and TRBJ2-2, reads GAGVSQSPRYKVTKRGQDVALRCDPISGHVSLYWYRQALGQGPEFLTYFNYEAQQDKSGLPNDRFSAERPEGSISTLTIQRTEQRDSAMYRCASSPFGGELFFGEGSRLTVL.

A few counts support this clonotype. The chain combines TRBV20-1 with TRBJ2-1, with a tentative D call TRBD2 (5 bases). The germline gives CDR1 DFQATT, CDR2 SNEGSKA (reference sequence). CDR3 length: 15 amino acids. V lost 0 bases, J lost 0 bases, and 9 bases lay in between. The CDR3, as DNA: TGCAGTGCTAGAGAGGGAGCGGCCTCCTACAATGAGCAGTTCTTC. This encodes CSAREGAASYNEQFF.

This clonotype came up many times. The chain links TRBV7-2 to TRBJ2-7, with 8 bases identical to TRBD1. The CDR3 length is 13 residues. With 5 bases clipped from V and 6 bases from J, the junction kept 6 bases outside the gene matches. CDR1 and CDR2 from the germline V gene are SGHTA and FQGNSA. CDR3 in amino acids: CASSTVTGVEQYF. Written as DNA, the CDR3 is TGTGCCAGCAGCACAGTGACAGGGGTCGAGCAGTACTTC.

This clonotype was found a few times. The rearrangement uses TRBV20-1 and TRBJ2-7, with 9 bases lining up with TRBD1. The CDR3 spans 14 residues. Losses at the gene ends were 5 bases for V and 2 bases for J; bases not matched to a gene: 7. Germline V lookup: CDR1 DFQATT, CDR2 SNEGSKA (reference sequence). The CDR3 loop reads CSAGAGTGPYEQYF. In DNA, the CDR3 is TGCAGTGCTGGGGCCGGGACAGGGCCCTACGAGCAGTACTTC.

This clonotype was detected ten times or more. The chain is built from TRBV28 and TRBJ2-1; 11 bases match TRBD2. Germline values: CDR1 MDHEN, CDR2 SYDVKM. This CDR3 is 17 amino acids long. Trimming cost V 5 bases and J 4 bases; bases outside gene matches: 10. CDR3: CASSELAGAGGYNEQFF. CDR3 bases: TGTGCCAGCAGTGAACTAGCGGGAGCTGGGGGGTACAATGAGCAGTTCTTC.

This clonotype has ten or more counts. The CDR3 sequence is CSARGEGAEAFF. CDR3 nucleotide sequence: TGCAGTGCTAGAGGGGAGGGAGCAGAAGCTTTCTTT. This rearrangement joins TRBV20-1 to TRBJ1-1; D unresolved. The germline V and J ends were trimmed by 1 base and 8 bases, with 11 bases remaining between them. The CDR3 totals 12 residues. From germline, CDR1 is DFQATT and CDR2 SNEGSKA (reference sequence).

The CDR3 loop reads CSARVGWTGGTEAFF. The CDR3 nucleotides are TGCAGTGCTAGAGTTGGTTGGACAGGGGGGACTGAAGCTTTCTTT. The V call is TRBV20-1, the J call TRBJ1-1; 10 bases map to TRBD1. Germline V gene lookup returns CDR1 DFQATT and CDR2 SNEGSKA (reference sequence). J lost 5 bases, V lost 1 base, and 7 bases had no gene match. The CDR3 covers 15 residues.

Details on this clonotype: Being one base from a much bigger clone, this may be a read error. This chain uses TRBV5-5 with TRBJ1-6; D not resolved. Germline V gene sequence: CDR1 SGHKS, CDR2 YYEKEE (reference sequence). The V end was cut by 0 bases, the J end by 0 bases, with 7 bases between. This CDR3 is 16 amino acids long. In DNA form, the CDR3 reads TGTGCCAGCAGCTTGGTGGCTAGCTCCTATAATTCACCCCTCCACTTT. Translated, it gives CASSLVASSYNSPLHF.

The genes are TRBV7-3 and TRBJ2-3, with 8 bases that match TRBD2. The CDR3 totals 15 residues. Germline lookup yields CDR1 SGHTA and CDR2 FQGTGA. With 5 bases clipped from V and 0 bases from J, the junction kept 4 bases outside the gene matches. The CDR3 loop is CASSREGSSTDTQYF. CDR3 coding DNA: TGTGCCAGCAGCCGGGAGGGTTCTAGCACAGATACGCAGTATTTT. The full variable domain, its missing parts supplied by reference TRBV7-3 and TRBJ2-3, is GAGVSQTPSNKVTEKGKYVELRCDPISGHTALYWYRQSLGQGPEFLIYFQGTGAADDSGLPNDRFFAVRPEGSVSTLKIQRTERGDSAVYLCASSREGSSTDTQYFGPGTRLTVL.

The chain uses TRBV7-2 and TRBJ1-1; the match to TRBD1 covers 8 bases. This CDR3 has 14 amino acids. Germline CDR1 is SGHTA and CDR2 is FQGNSA. V lost 5 bases, J lost 5 bases, and 7 bases stayed unmatched. The CDR3 protein is CASSPWTGRTEAFF. CDR3 in DNA: TGTGCCAGCAGCCCCTGGACAGGGAGGACTGAAGCTTTCTTT. The variable domain in full, completed from reference TRBV7-2 and TRBJ1-1, reads GAGVSQSPSNKVTEKGKDVELRCDPISGHTALYWYRQSLGQGLEFLIYFQGNSAPDKSGLPSDRFSAERTGGSVSTLTIQRTQQEDSAVYLCASSPWTGRTEAFFGQGTRLTVV.

Ten or more counts support this clonotype. The gene calls are TRBV20-1 and TRBJ2-1; possibly TRBD2 for D (7 bases). Germline V lookup: CDR1 DFQATT, CDR2 SNEGSKA (reference sequence). This CDR3 has 13 residues. Trimming removed 0 bases from V and 8 bases from J, with 11 bases in between. CDR3 in DNA: TGCAGTGCTAGAGAGGGGGGGGGGCATGAGCAGTTCTTC. Translation gives CSAREGGGHEQFF.

This clonotype appeared many times. The V gene is TRBV2, the J gene TRBJ2-5; TRBD2 matches at 14 bases. Germline V gene data show CDR1 as SNHLY and CDR2 as FYNNEI. The CDR3 is 15 amino acids. Trimming cost V 8 bases and J 5 bases; bases outside gene matches: 7. CDR3 residues: CASGGLAGDLETQYF. CDR3 sequence (DNA): TGTGCCAGCGGGGGACTAGCGGGAGACTTGGAGACCCAGTACTTC.

There are many counts of this clonotype. This chain uses TRBV7-2 with TRBJ2-7; 9 nucleotides align to TRBD1. V was pared by 3 bases and J by 2 bases, with 5 bases of the junction left unmatched. The CDR3 is 15 amino acids. The V gene's germline CDR1 is SGHTA and CDR2 FQGNSA. The CDR3 nucleotides read TGTGCCAGCAGCTTTGGGGGACAGGGAACCTACGAGCAGTACTTC. Translation gives CASSFGGQGTYEQYF.

V usage is TRBV7-9 and J usage is TRBJ2-1; unclear D gene. CDR3 length: 13 residues. Trimming took 5 bases from V and 8 from J, leaving 13 bases between them. Germline CDR1 and CDR2: SEHNR and FQNEAQ (reference sequence). In nucleotides, the CDR3 is TGTGCCAGCAGCCCCCCCCTAGGGCATGAGCAGTTCTTC. Its translation is CASSPPLGHEQFF.

V is TRBV9 and J is TRBJ1-6; D is perhaps TRBD1 (6 bases). The CDR3 consists of 15 residues. V dropped 2 bases and J dropped 7 bases, with 13 bases sitting between them. Germline V gene data show CDR1 as SGDLS and CDR2 as YYNGEE. CDR3 nucleotide sequence: TGTGCCAGCAGCGTCGGACAGAGGATAAATTCACCCCTCCACTTT. Protein product: CASSVGQRINSPLHF.

This clonotype showed up many times. The V call is TRBV28, the J call TRBJ2-7; D ambiguous. Trimming left V 6 bases short and J 2 bases short, with 11 bases between. The CDR3 totals 13 residues. The germline V gene encodes CDR1 MDHEN and CDR2 SYDVKM. The CDR3 DNA sequence: TGTGCCAGCAGGGATTTGGGCCCCTACGAGCAGTACTTC. This sequence encodes CASRDLGPYEQYF.

This clonotype appeared many times. The rearrangement joins TRBV6-1 to TRBJ2-7, with 11 bases that match TRBD2. J lost 3 bases, V lost 5 bases, and 3 bases had no gene match. The CDR3 totals 14 residues. CDR1 and CDR2 from the germline V gene are MNHNS and SASEGT. CDR3 residues: CASSLGTSGYEQYF. Here the CDR3 DNA reads TGTGCCAGCAGTTTGGGGACTAGCGGCTACGAGCAGTACTTC.

The sample holds a few counts of this clonotype. The chain joins TRBV29-1 to TRBJ1-1, with D hard to call. Trimming left V 5 bases short and J 3 bases short, with 4 bases between. This CDR3 spans 10 amino acids. Germline V lookup: CDR1 SQVTM, CDR2 ANQGSEA. The CDR3: CSVRHTEAFF. The CDR3 DNA follows: TGCAGCGTTAGGCACACTGAAGCTTTCTTT.

This clonotype was seen only a few times. The genes are TRBV5-1 and TRBJ1-2; D is unclear. Germline V gene sequence: CDR1 SGHRS, CDR2 YFSETQ. This CDR3 has 17 amino acids. The germline V and J ends were trimmed by 1 base and 3 bases, with 19 bases remaining between them. The DNA of the CDR3 is TGCGCCAGCAGCTTGTTGGGTCAGCCATCGTTAGACTATGGCTACACCTTC. It is translated as CASSLLGQPSLDYGYTF.

This clonotype was seen more than once but under ten times. V gene TRBV14 combines with J gene TRBJ2-1; 13 bases fit TRBD2. The V gene end was trimmed by 3 bases and the J gene end by 4 bases; junction bases not matched to a gene: 12. The germline V gene has CDR1 SGHDN and CDR2 FVKESK. This CDR3 spans 19 amino acids. This chain's CDR3 is CASSQGWARTSGSYNEQFF. DNA for the CDR3: TGTGCCAGCAGCCAGGGTTGGGCTCGGACTAGCGGGAGTTACAATGAGCAGTTCTTC.

This clonotype was observed a few times. The V call is TRBV19, the J call TRBJ2-3; 8 positions agree with TRBD2. Trimming cost V 3 bases and J 1 base; bases outside gene matches: 9. The CDR3 sequence is 17 residues long. The V gene's germline CDR1 is LNHDA and CDR2 SQIVND (reference sequence). CDR3 region: CASSIGGWRGGTDTQYF. The DNA of the CDR3 is TGTGCCAGTAGTATCGGTGGCTGGCGGGGGGGCACAGATACGCAGTATTTT.

The chain employs TRBV19 and TRBJ1-3; D is unresolved. Germline-derived CDR1 and CDR2 are LNHDA and SQIVND (reference sequence). The ends were cut back, 5 bases at V and 2 bases at J, with 22 bases in the middle. The CDR3 loop spans 18 amino acids. The CDR3 nucleotides read TGTGCCAGTAGTGCCTCGGCTCTTGGGCTGAAGGCTGGAAACACCATATATTTT. It encodes CASSASALGLKAGNTIYF.

This clonotype was seen at least ten times. The chain combines TRBV3-1 with TRBJ1-4, with D tentatively TRBD1 (6 bases). This CDR3 is built from 16 residues. Deletions cut 1 base from V and 4 bases from J, with 13 bases between. Germline CDR1 and CDR2: LGHDT and YNNKEL (reference sequence). CDR3 protein: CASSQGNVGHNEKLFF. The CDR3 coding sequence is TGTGCCAGCAGCCAAGGAAATGTGGGACATAATGAAAAACTGTTTTTT.

Of note for this clonotype: This sequence may be a read error, since a much larger clone differs from it by one base. The DNA for the CDR3 is TGTGCCATCAACCCGGGGGGGGTAGAGGGCTACACCTTC. Encoded protein: CAINPGGVEGYTF. The chain joins TRBV10-3 to TRBJ1-2; a possible D gene is TRBD1 (5 bases). CDR1 is ENHRY and CDR2 is SYGVKD in the germline V gene. CDR3 length equals 13 residues. V gave up 7 bases and J gave up 8 bases, with 17 bases separating them.

There are a few counts of this clonotype. The chain uses TRBV9 and TRBJ1-2, with D possibly being TRBD1 (6 bases). V was trimmed by 4 bases and J by 8 bases, leaving 21 bases between them. This CDR3 has 15 amino acids. CDR1 is SGDLS, CDR2 YYNGEE, per germline. The CDR3 DNA follows: TGTGCCAGCAGCCCCCAGGTGGGGGGCAGGCGGGGCTACACCTTC. This translates into CASSPQVGGRRGYTF.

This clonotype was found many times. The chain links TRBV5-5 to TRBJ1-1; D is perhaps TRBD1 (5 bases). The germline gives CDR1 SGHKS, CDR2 YYEKEE (reference sequence). CDR3 size: 16 residues. Deletions cut 2 bases from V and 5 bases from J, with 19 bases between. Here the CDR3 reads CASSFEEAGYWTEAFF. Written as DNA, the CDR3 is TGTGCCAGCAGCTTCGAGGAAGCAGGGTATTGGACTGAAGCTTTCTTT.